One and the same sample provided the 21 T cell receptor beta chains below, sequenced in a study of shared clonotypes between healthy human individuals. Method: immunoSEQ multiplex PCR; TCRdb's copy keeps in-frame clones and lacks some. The sample shows fewer than 3 million clones, around 92% of them seen only once. The sequenced sample consisted of naive CD4+ T cells from PBMCs. Subset meaning: CD45RA+ positively selected. These receptors came from a man younger than 30 in good health. Some clones in this sample may be carry-over from other donors' samples.

The V call is TRBV2, the J call TRBJ1-4; D ambiguous. Germline CDR1 reads SNHLY; CDR2 reads FYNNEI. The ends were cut back, 8 bases at V and 7 bases at J, with 17 bases in the middle. This CDR3 comprises 14 residues. In nucleotides, the CDR3 is TGTGCCAGCCGTAGCGGGGTTAGGGCTGAAAAACTGTTTTTT. Residues: CASRSGVRAEKLFF.

CDR3 region: CASSSNGGTNYGYTF. The CDR3 bases are TGTGCCAGCAGCTCCAACGGGGGAACTAACTATGGCTACACCTTC. The chain recombines TRBV9 with TRBJ1-2; D possibly corresponds to TRBD1 (5 bases). Germline loops: CDR1 SGDLS, CDR2 YYNGEE. The V end was cut by 4 bases, the J end by 0 bases, with 13 bases between. The CDR3 is made up of 15 amino acids. The whole variable domain, remainder taken from reference TRBV9 and TRBJ1-2, is DSGVTQTPKHLITATGQRVTLRCSPRSGDLSVYWYQQSLDQGLQFLIQYYNGEERAKGNILERFSAQQFPDLHSELNLSSLELGDSALYFCASSSNGGTNYGYTFGSGTRLTVV.

The chain recombines TRBV6-1 with TRBJ1-3; no definite D call. The CDR3 totals 17 residues. With 2 bases removed from V and 2 bases from J, the gap between germline ends came to 16 bases. Germline values: CDR1 MNHNS, CDR2 SASEGT. The CDR3 loop reads CASSEFPRISTGNTIYF. Written as DNA, the CDR3 is TGTGCCAGCAGTGAATTCCCGAGGATCTCGACTGGAAACACCATATATTTT.

This chain uses TRBV28 with TRBJ2-5; 7 bases line up with TRBD1. The germline CDR1 and CDR2 sequences are MDHEN and SYDVKM. The CDR3 length is 13 residues. V trimming: 6 bases; J trimming: 5 bases; junction bases outside the gene matches: 6. Here the CDR3 DNA reads TGTGCCAGCAGAAGACAGGGTTCGGAGACCCAGTACTTC. Translated, it gives CASRRQGSETQYF.

This clone was counted a few times. The J gene is TRBJ1-1, the V gene TRBV19; tentatively, D is TRBD1 (5 bases). V shed 5 bases and J shed 0 bases, with 19 bases lying between them. The CDR3 consists of 17 residues. From germline, CDR1 is LNHDA and CDR2 SQIVND (reference sequence). This CDR3 reads CASSLKGLTFMNTEAFF. DNA for the CDR3: TGTGCCAGTAGTCTTAAGGGACTTACTTTTATGAACACTGAAGCTTTCTTT.

The chain couples TRBV6-5 to TRBJ1-2; D call uncertain. Trimming pared 5 bases from V and 4 bases from J, leaving 14 bases between. Per germline, CDR1 MNHEY and CDR2 SVGAGI. This CDR3 is built from 14 residues. The CDR3 sequence: CASSPGRPLYGYTF. CDR3 nucleotide sequence: TGTGCCAGCAGTCCAGGACGGCCCCTCTATGGCTACACCTTC.

The rearrangement links TRBV28 to TRBJ1-5; D gene uncertain. CDR1 and CDR2 from the germline V gene are MDHEN and SYDVKM. The CDR3 consists of 12 residues. V lost 2 bases to trimming and J lost 6 bases, with 5 bases between them. CDR3 in amino acids: CASSLNVQPQHF. CDR3 in DNA: TGTGCCAGCAGTTTAAACGTTCAGCCCCAGCATTTT.

The J gene is TRBJ2-1, the V gene TRBV5-4, with D perhaps assigned TRBD1 or TRBD2 (5 bases each). The V gene lost 3 bases and the J gene lost 6 bases, with 13 bases spanning the gap. Looked up from germline, CDR1 is SGHNT and CDR2 is YYREEE (reference sequence). This CDR3 has 14 residues. The CDR3 spells CASSSGTYANEQFF. The CDR3 DNA follows: TGTGCCAGCAGCTCTGGGACCTACGCCAATGAGCAGTTCTTC. Full variable domain (rest looked up from reference TRBV5-4 and TRBJ2-1): ETGVTQSPTHLIKTRGQQVTLRCSSQSGHNTVSWYQQALGQGPQFIFQYYREEENGRGNFPPRFSGLQFPNYSSELNVNALELDDSALYLCASSSGTYANEQFFGPGTRLTVL.

The chain links TRBV9 to TRBJ1-2, with a tentative D call TRBD1 (5 bases). The CDR3 runs 15 residues. V was clipped by 4 bases and J by 7 bases, with 20 bases between them. Germline V gene lookup returns CDR1 SGDLS and CDR2 YYNGEE. The CDR3 is CASSTGPPQQSGYTF. In nucleotides, the CDR3 is TGTGCCAGCAGCACAGGTCCACCCCAACAATCTGGCTACACCTTC.

J is TRBJ2-1 and V is TRBV18; D is uncertain. Trimming cost V 3 bases and J 1 base, with 19 bases left between them. The CDR3 covers 18 residues. Germline CDR1 reads KGHSH; CDR2 reads LQKENI. CDR3 DNA sequence: TGTGCCAGCTCACCTCTATACGGCAATTCGGAATCCTACAATGAGCAGTTCTTC. The encoded protein is CASSPLYGNSESYNEQFF.

This clone was counted once. The chain recombines TRBV11-3 with TRBJ2-1; 10 nucleotides align to TRBD1. This CDR3 region has 17 residues. Per germline, CDR1 SGHNT and CDR2 YENEEA. After removal of 1 base from V and 4 bases from J, the junction contained 7 bases not matched to a gene. CDR3 bases: TGTGCCAGCAGCTTAGGCGTGCGGGACAGGGGATACAATGAGCAGTTCTTC. This gives the protein CASSLGVRDRGYNEQFF.

This clone has just one count. The V gene is TRBV30, the J gene TRBJ2-1; D assignment may be TRBD1 or TRBD2 (5 bases each). This CDR3 region has 13 residues. Per germline, CDR1 GTSNPN and CDR2 SVGIG (reference sequence). With 5 bases removed from V and 2 bases from J, the gap between germline ends came to 10 bases. CDR3 sequence (DNA): TGTGCCTGGGGGGGTCTCCCCTACAATGAGCAGTTCTTC. It codes for CAWGGLPYNEQFF.

Remarks on this clone: This same CDR3 is encoded by further DNA sequences in the sample. J is TRBJ1-1 and V is TRBV5-1, with D possibly matching TRBD1 (6 bases). The CDR3 has 14 amino acids. Germline CDR1 is SGHRS and CDR2 is YFSETQ. V shed 4 bases and J shed 1 base, with 11 bases lying between them. CDR3 in amino acids: CASSLGGGNTEAFF. CDR3 in DNA: TGCGCCAGCAGCCTGGGAGGGGGGAACACTGAAGCTTTCTTT.

In DNA, the CDR3 is TGTGCCAGCAGTTTATATCGTCGGGACAGGGACACCGGGGAGCTGTTTTTT. Translated, it gives CASSLYRRDRDTGELFF. The chain links TRBV28 to TRBJ2-2; 9 bases are a match to TRBD1. The CDR3 runs to 17 residues. Germline values: CDR1 MDHEN, CDR2 SYDVKM. The V gene end was trimmed by 1 base and the J gene end by 3 bases; junction bases not matched to a gene: 6.

The rearrangement uses TRBV9 and TRBJ2-6; TRBD1 or TRBD2 may be the D gene (5 bases each). Germline CDR1 and CDR2: SGDLS and YYNGEE. Trimming removed 4 bases at V and 0 bases at J, with 14 bases between. The CDR3 sequence is 17 residues long. The CDR3, as DNA: TGTGCCAGCAGCCCTAGGGACGGCCTCTCTGGGGCCAACGTCCTGACTTTC. This translates into CASSPRDGLSGANVLTF.

This clone appeared a single time. The V gene is TRBV27, the J gene TRBJ2-7; D remains unclear. The germline V gene encodes CDR1 MNHEY and CDR2 SMNVEV (reference sequence). The CDR3 is 14 residues long. Trimming shortened V by 6 bases and J by 3 bases, and 15 bases separated the two germline ends. The CDR3 loop reads CASSRRPDVYEQYF. In DNA, the CDR3 is TGTGCCAGCAGCCGCCGTCCGGACGTCTACGAGCAGTACTTC.

The rearrangement links TRBV5-1 to TRBJ2-1; TRBD2 aligns across 15 bases. The CDR3 has 15 residues. Trimming removed 4 bases from V and 7 bases from J; junction bases left unmatched: 3. Germline CDR1 is SGHRS and CDR2 is YFSETQ. Here the CDR3 DNA reads TGCGCCAGCAGCCCCGGGACTAGCGGGGGGAATGAGCAGTTCTTC. It yields the protein CASSPGTSGGNEQFF. Full variable domain (remainder filled in from reference TRBV5-1 and TRBJ2-1): KAGVTQTPRYLIKTRGQQVTLSCSPISGHRSVSWYQQTPGQGLQFLFEYFSETQRNKGNFPGRFSGRQFSNSRSEMNVSTLELGDSALYLCASSPGTSGGNEQFFGPGTRLTVL.

The chain combines TRBV7-9 with TRBJ2-7; 9 nucleotides match TRBD1. V lost 5 bases to trimming and J lost 5 bases; unmatched junction nucleotides: 10. In germline, CDR1 is SEHNR, CDR2 FQNEAQ (reference sequence). The CDR3 sequence is 15 residues long. Written as DNA, the CDR3 is TGTGCCAGCAGCCCCACAGGGGGCAGATTCAACGAGCAGTACTTC. Its protein product is CASSPTGGRFNEQYF.

The chain has TRBV28 and TRBJ2-3, with D possibly being TRBD2 (5 bases). Germline values: CDR1 MDHEN, CDR2 SYDVKM. Deletions cut 4 bases from V and 13 bases from J, with 15 bases between. CDR3 length: 12 residues. The CDR3, as DNA: TGTGCCAGCAGTTCCCAAGCGGAGTGGGAGTATTTT. Its protein is CASSSQAEWEYF.

The chain recombines TRBV11-2 with TRBJ2-7, with TRBD2 identical over 12 bases. Germline CDR1 and CDR2: SGHAT and FQNNGV. The V gene end was trimmed by 3 bases and the J gene end by 0 bases; junction bases not matched to a gene: 9. The CDR3 totals 18 residues. CDR3 loop: CASSFFTILAGGSYEQYF. The CDR3 bases are TGTGCCAGCAGCTTTTTTACAATACTAGCGGGAGGCTCCTACGAGCAGTACTTC.

Of note for this clone: The identical CDR3 is also encoded by other nucleotide sequences in the sample. The V call is TRBV5-6, the J call TRBJ2-3; D is unclear. V was pared by 0 bases and J by 1 base, with 3 bases between. Germline CDR1 is SGHDT and CDR2 is YYEEEE. The CDR3 has 13 residues. The DNA of the CDR3 is TGTGCCAGCAGCTTGGGCGGCACAGATACGCAGTATTTT. This codes for CASSLGGTDTQYF.